The table lists the clone carrying this T cell receptor (beta chain) with many counts. Its antigen is not identified. These data are taken from a study of regulatory T cells in long-lasting Graves disease. Findings and caveats of the study: TRBV28, TRBJ1-2 and TRBJ2-5 were segments that persistent disease favored. Samples came from peripheral blood alone, without thyroid tissue.

Arm-PCR of CDR3 regions with iRepertoire HTBI primers generated TCR beta libraries. TCRdb analysed the multiplex PCR reads with MiXCR anew, one entry per CDR3 protein. The repertoire has roughly 320,000 distinct CDR3 sequences, over 15% of them found once; the top ten carry about 32%. Time point reported: newly diagnosed GD, antithyroid drugs for less than 3 months. Researchers made the TCR library from RNA that was extracted from PBMCs. Those enrolled as patients came out of an endocrinology department in Xi'an, China. CDR3 length: 13 residues. Germline CDR1 and CDR2: SGHVS and FQNEAQ. The V gene lost 3 bases and the J gene lost 5 bases, with 10 bases spanning the gap. In addition, the sample was reused for a study of T cells in Graves' hyperthyroidism and ophthalmopathy. This second study says: Most clonotypes expanded in the thyroid (above 0.001) were also present in blood.

The sequence was collected from a man between 40 and 49 years old with Graves disease. The source material was peripheral blood mononuclear cells (PBMCs), sampled at new diagnosis, from a patient treated with antithyroid drugs. This chain links TRBV7-8 with TRBJ2-5; a possible D gene is TRBD1 (6 bases). The CDR3 is CASSFAGVETQYF. As DNA, the CDR3 is TGTGCCAGCAGCTTCGCAGGGGTGGAGACCCAGTACTTC.